This is a list of T cell receptor beta chains from one sample in a study of CD4 T cells in relation to SARS-CoV-2 and coronaviruses. The repertoire was sequenced with immunoSEQ multiplex PCR; TCRdb's copy has only in-frame clones and lacks some. The sample lists about 26,000 clones, roughly 80% occurring once. For these TCRs, the target antigens are not known. The sequenced sample was CD4+ T cells from PBMCs, cultured in vitro. These receptors were obtained from a human donor in good health. The CDR3 runs from the conserved cysteine through the conserved F or W. A D gene is named only where the DNA matches it firmly. A row's size may be missing; if present it is once, few, many or a size class.

TRBJ2-7	TRBV7-2	NA	NA	TGTGCCAGCAGCGTAGCACCGGGACCCAGAGACGAGCAGTACTTC	CASSVAPGPRDEQYF
TRBJ2-2	TRBV11-2	NA	TRBD1	TGTGCCAGCAGACAGGGGGCGAACACCGGGGAGCTGTTTTTT	CASRQGANTGELFF
TRBJ2-3	TRBV11-2	NA	NA	TGTGCCAGCAGCTTAGTCCACGGGGAAGCAGATACGCAGTATTTT	CASSLVHGEADTQYF
TRBJ2-1	TRBV5-1	few	NA	TGCGCCAGCAGGGACCACAATGAGCAGTTCTTC	CASRDHNEQFF
TRBJ1-2	TRBV6-6	NA	NA	TGTGCCAGCAGTTACGGGGAATTAGCTAACTATGGCTACACCTTC	CASSYGELANYGYTF
TRBJ2-7	TRBV19	NA	TRBD2	TGTGCCAGTAGTACCAGCGGGAGGGCATATGGCGAGCAGTACTTC	CASSTSGRAYGEQYF
TRBJ2-7	TRBV7-2	NA	NA	TGTGCCAGCAGCTCGGGGCTGCAGGCCTACGAGCAGTACTTC	CASSSGLQAYEQYF
TRBJ1-1	TRBV6-1	NA	NA	TGTGCCAGCAGTGAACTGGCAGGGATAACTGAAGCTTTCTTT	CASSELAGITEAFF
TRBJ2-2	TRBV5-4	few	NA	TGTGCCAGCGCAAAGTTGGGCACCGGGGAGCTGTTTTTT	CASAKLGTGELFF
TRBJ2-6	TRBV6-5	NA	TRBD2	TGTGCCGGGCGGGGGTCTGGGGCCAACGTCCTGACTTTC	CAGRGSGANVLTF
TRBJ2-5	TRBV7-2	NA	NA	TGTGCCAGCAGTAAGCAGGGGTTGGTGATTGAGACCCAGTACTTC	CASSKQGLVIETQYF
TRBJ2-7	TRBV28	NA	TRBD2	TGTGCCAGCAGTTTAGGAGGCGGGGGTTGGGAGCAGTACTTC	CASSLGGGGWEQYF
TRBJ2-7	TRBV5-4	NA	TRBD1	TGTGCCAGCAGCTTCACTCATTCTCCCGGGACAGGGGTTGGCTACGAGCAGTACTTC	CASSFTHSPGTGVGYEQYF
TRBJ1-2	TRBV4-3	few	NA	TGCGCCAGCAGCCAAGATCGGGCCACGACCGGACCCGTCACCTTC	CASSQDRATTGPVTF
TRBJ2-5	TRBV5-1	NA	NA	TGCGCCAGCGGGACCCCTGGGGGCGGGAGCGAGACCCAGTACTTC	CASGTPGGGSETQYF
TRBJ2-3	TRBV18	NA	NA	TGTGCCAGCTCATCCTCGGGACTGAGCACAGATACGCAGTATTTT	CASSSSGLSTDTQYF